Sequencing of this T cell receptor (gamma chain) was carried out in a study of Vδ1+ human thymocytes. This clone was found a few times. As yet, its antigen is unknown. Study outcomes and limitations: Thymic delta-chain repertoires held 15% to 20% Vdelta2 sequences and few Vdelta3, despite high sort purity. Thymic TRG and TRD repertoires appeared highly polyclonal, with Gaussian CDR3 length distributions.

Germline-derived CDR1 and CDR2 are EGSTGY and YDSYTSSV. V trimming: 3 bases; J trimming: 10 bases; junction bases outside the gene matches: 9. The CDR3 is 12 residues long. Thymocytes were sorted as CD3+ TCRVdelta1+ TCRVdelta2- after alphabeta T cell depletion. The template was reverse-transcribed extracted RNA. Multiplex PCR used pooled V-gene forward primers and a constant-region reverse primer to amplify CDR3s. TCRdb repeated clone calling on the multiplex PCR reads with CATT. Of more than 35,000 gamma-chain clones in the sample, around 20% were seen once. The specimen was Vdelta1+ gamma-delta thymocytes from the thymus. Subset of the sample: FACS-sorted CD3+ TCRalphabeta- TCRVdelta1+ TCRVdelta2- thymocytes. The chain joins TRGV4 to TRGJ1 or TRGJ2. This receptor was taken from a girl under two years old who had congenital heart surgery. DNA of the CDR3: TGTGCCACCTGGGATCCCCATGGGAAGAAACTCTTT. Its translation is CATWDPHGKKLF.